Listed below are T cell receptor beta chains from one sample, sequenced in a study of blood T cell repertoires in COVID-19. Assay: immunoSEQ multiplex PCR; the TCRdb copy retains only in-frame clones and omits some. The table lists approximately 190,000 clones, about 88% of them singletons. Sequencing was performed on peripheral blood. Every receptor here comes from a man aged 35 to 55 with active or convalescent COVID-19. CDR3s include the opening cysteine and the closing phenylalanine or tryptophan. A D gene is named only where the DNA matches it firmly. Size tells how often a clone was seen (once, few, many) or the class of an expanded clone, and some rows leave it out.

TRBV12-5	.	.	TRBJ1-5	TGTGCTAGTGGTTTGGGGGGCACGAATCAGCCCCAGCATTTT	CASGLGGTNQPQHF
TRBV3-1/TRBV3-2	TRBD1	.	TRBJ2-7	TGTGCCAGCAGCTTCGGGACAGGGTCCTTCTACGAGCAGTACTTC	CASSFGTGSFYEQYF
TRBV9	TRBD1	.	TRBJ1-2	TGTGCCAGCAGCGGACAGGGGGCGGGCTATGGCTACACCTTC	CASSGQGAGYGYTF
TRBV24-1	TRBD2	.	TRBJ2-1	TGTGCCACCAGTGATACGGTTCTAGCGGGAGGGCCACGCACCTACAATGAGCAGTTCTTC	CATSDTVLAGGPRTYNEQFF
TRBV27	.	.	TRBJ1-5	TGTGCCAGCAGTACAGGGAAAGCAGAAGGAAGGAGTAGCAATCAGCCCCAGCATTTT	CASSTGKAEGRSSNQPQHF
TRBV11-2	.	.	TRBJ1-5	TGTGCCAGCAGCTTGGTTTCAGGGGTTGGTCAGCCCCAGCATTTT	CASSLVSGVGQPQHF
TRBV19	TRBD1	once	TRBJ1-5	TGTGCCAGTAGCAGGGGGCTTCAGCCCCAGCATTTT	CASSRGLQPQHF
TRBV2	.	.	TRBJ2-5	TGTGCCAGCGACAGTTGGGGTTCGGTAGTCACTAAGACGGAGACCCAGTACTTC	CASDSWGSVVTKTETQYF
TRBV7-2	TRBD2	.	TRBJ2-5	TGTGCCAGCAGCTTAATGAGCGGGGGGGGAGAGACCCAGTACTTC	CASSLMSGGGETQYF
TRBV18	.	.	TRBJ1-1	TGTGCCAGCTCACCTGTACTAGCCGGACCCACTGAAGCTTTCTTT	CASSPVLAGPTEAFF
TRBV5-5	.	.	TRBJ2-7	TGTGCCAGCAGCTCGGGACTCCCGGGACAGCCAACCTACGAGCAGTACTTC	CASSSGLPGQPTYEQYF
TRBV5-6	.	few	TRBJ2-1	TGTGCCAGCAGCCAGCTACAAGGGAGCCTCCACCACAATGAGCAGTTCTTC	CASSQLQGSLHHNEQFF
TRBV6-5	TRBD1	few	TRBJ1-2	TGTGCCAGCAGGCCCGACAGGGACTATGGCTACACCTTC	CASRPDRDYGYTF
TRBV7-6	TRBD2	.	TRBJ2-1	TGTGCCAGCAGCCCAGGACTAGCGGCTTACAATGAGCAGTTCTTC	CASSPGLAAYNEQFF
TRBV6-5	TRBD1	.	TRBJ2-1	TGTGCCAGCAGTTTCGGACAGGGTTTCAATGAGCAGTTCTTC	CASSFGQGFNEQFF
TRBV6-5	TRBD1	.	TRBJ1-2	TGTGCCAGCAGTTACTCGACGAGACAGGGGAACTATGGCTACACCTTC	CASSYSTRQGNYGYTF
TRBV9	TRBD2	.	TRBJ2-5	TGTGCCAGCAGCGTATCCCCTGGCGGGGGGGCGTTCGAAGAGACCCAGTACTTC	CASSVSPGGGAFEETQYF
TRBV28	.	.	TRBJ1-5	TGTGCCAGCAGTGGCCGACAGTGGGGCAATCAGCCCCAGCATTTT	CASSGRQWGNQPQHF
TRBV7-2	TRBD1	.	TRBJ2-1	TGTGCCAGCAGTCAGGACAGGAAAGCTTACAATGAGCAGTTCTTC	CASSQDRKAYNEQFF
TRBV27	TRBD2	.	TRBJ2-7	TGTGCCAGCAGTCGGTTAGCGGGGGGAACCTACGAGCAGTACTTC	CASSRLAGGTYEQYF
TRBV29-1	TRBD1	.	TRBJ1-1	TGCAGCGTTGATCAGGGGGCGGAAACTGAAGCTTTCTTT	CSVDQGAETEAFF
TRBV19	.	.	TRBJ1-1	TGTGCCAGTAGTATAGTTGGAGGCACTTCCCCCCCCACTGAAGCTTTCTTT	CASSIVGGTSPPTEAFF
TRBV4-2	TRBD2	.	TRBJ2-1	TGTGCCAGCAGCCCGGGACTAGCGGCCTACAATGAGCAGTTCTTC	CASSPGLAAYNEQFF
TRBV12-3/TRBV12-4	.	.	TRBJ1-1	TGTGCCAGCAGTTTTTCAACGAGGACTGAAGCTTTCTTT	CASSFSTRTEAFF